The rows below give T cell receptor beta chains drawn from one sample of a study of shared clonotypes between healthy human individuals. Produced via immunoSEQ multiplex PCR; TCRdb's table is partial and in-frame only. The table includes 900,000 to 1,200,000 clones, roughly 74% detected once. Material: memory CD4+ T cells from PBMCs. Source of these receptors: a man in his late teens or twenties in good health. Some clones in this sample may be carry-over from other donors' samples. The CDR3 runs from the conserved cysteine through the conserved F or W. The D gene is left open where the match is weak. The size entry is marked missing in some rows and otherwise reads once, few, many or a size class.

d_gene	abundance	v_gene	j_gene	CDR3aa	CDR3nt
.	.	TRBV5-1	TRBJ1-1	CASSLALDSRAGAFF	TGCGCCAGCAGCTTGGCCCTGGACAGCCGGGCTGGGGCTTTCTTT
TRBD2	.	TRBV7-2	TRBJ2-7	CASSLSGAGGAYEQYF	TGTGCCAGCAGCTTAAGCGGGGCGGGAGGGGCCTACGAGCAGTACTTC
.	.	TRBV28	TRBJ2-1	CASSFGQASYNEQFF	TGTGCCAGCAGTTTCGGGCAGGCATCTTACAATGAGCAGTTCTTC
TRBD2	.	TRBV28	TRBJ2-4	CASSAPGLADAKNIQYF	TGTGCCAGCAGTGCTCCGGGACTAGCGGATGCCAAAAACATTCAGTACTTC
.	.	TRBV28	TRBJ1-1	CASSPLTGMMNTEAFF	TGTGCCAGCAGTCCTCTCACAGGGATGATGAACACTGAAGCTTTCTTT
TRBD1	once	TRBV11-3	TRBJ2-3	CASSQGARTDTQYF	TGTGCCAGCAGCCAGGGGGCCCGCACAGATACGCAGTATTTT
.	.	TRBV5-8	TRBJ2-7	CASSGLLYEQYF	TGTGCCAGCTCCGGACTACTCTACGAGCAGTACTTC
.	.	TRBV15	TRBJ1-4	CATSRGRSEAWFF	TGTGCCACCAGCAGAGGGAGGTCGGAGGCTTGGTTTTTT
TRBD1	.	TRBV28	TRBJ1-1	CAILRGPNTEAFF	TGTGCCATCCTCAGGGGGCCGAACACTGAAGCTTTCTTT
TRBD2	.	TRBV10-1	TRBJ2-7	CASSENLAGSEQYF	TGCGCCAGCAGCGAAAATCTAGCGGGATCCGAGCAGTACTTC
.	.	TRBV7-9	TRBJ2-1	CASSLDGYNEQFF	TGTGCCAGCAGCCTGGACGGTTACAATGAGCAGTTCTTC
TRBD1	.	TRBV28	TRBJ1-3	CASSLLGTAYGNTIYF	TGTGCCAGCAGTCTCCTAGGGACAGCTTATGGAAACACCATATATTTT
.	.	TRBV6-1	TRBJ1-4	CASSEYPGEGKLFF	TGTGCCAGCAGTGAATACCCAGGGGAAGGAAAACTGTTTTTT
.	few	TRBV20-1	TRBJ2-3	CSANLDTQYF	TGCAGTGCTAACCTAGATACGCAGTATTTT
TRBD1	.	TRBV28	TRBJ2-7	CASSGTGGFGEQYF	TGTGCCAGCAGCGGGACAGGGGGCTTTGGCGAGCAGTACTTC
TRBD1	.	TRBV7-9	TRBJ2-1	CASSLGTGGSYNEQFF	TGTGCCAGCAGCTTAGGAACAGGGGGGTCCTACAATGAGCAGTTCTTC
TRBD1	many	TRBV30	TRBJ1-2	CASEYGTAYGYTF	TGTGCCTCAGAATACGGGACAGCCTATGGCTACACCTTC
.	once	TRBV6-1	TRBJ2-1	CASSEGGIREQFF	TGTGCCAGCAGTGAAGGGGGGATAAGGGAGCAGTTCTTC
TRBD1	.	TRBV9	TRBJ1-2	CASSENRDRRRNGYTF	TGTGCCAGCAGCGAAAACCGGGACAGACGTCGTAATGGCTACACCTTC
.	.	TRBV9	TRBJ2-7	CASSPTSVPYEQYF	TGTGCCAGCAGCCCAACTTCTGTCCCCTACGAGCAGTACTTC
TRBD1	.	TRBV2	TRBJ2-4	CASSEDRAKNIQYF	TGTGCCAGCAGTGAGGACAGGGCCAAAAACATTCAGTACTTC
.	.	TRBV6-5	TRBJ2-7	CASSYILRGTPYEQYF	TGTGCCAGCAGTTACATCTTACGGGGGACCCCCTACGAGCAGTACTTC
TRBD2	once	TRBV28	TRBJ2-1	CASSSASGSPHEQFF	TGTGCCAGCAGTTCCGCTAGCGGGAGCCCGCATGAGCAGTTCTTC
TRBD1	.	TRBV19	TRBJ1-5	CASSIGGIRGEPQHF	TGTGCCAGTAGTATAGGCGGGATCAGGGGGGAGCCCCAGCATTTT
.	.	TRBV9	TRBJ1-1	CASGPSTMNTEAFF	TGTGCCAGTGGACCGAGTACTATGAACACTGAAGCTTTCTTT
.	.	TRBV2	TRBJ2-2	CASRGRSSNTGELFF	TGTGCCAGCAGGGGACGGAGTTCGAACACCGGGGAGCTGTTTTTT
TRBD1	.	TRBV28	TRBJ1-1	CASSFLGQGRNTEAFF	TGTGCCAGCAGTTTCCTGGGACAGGGACGAAACACTGAAGCTTTCTTT
TRBD1	.	TRBV5-1	TRBJ2-7	CASSATWTGLGYEQYF	TGCGCCAGCAGCGCCACCTGGACAGGGCTCGGATACGAGCAGTACTTC
.	.	TRBV11-3	TRBJ2-1	CASSLGPEYNEQFF	TGTGCCAGCAGCTTGGGCCCAGAGTACAATGAGCAGTTCTTC
.	few	TRBV5-3	TRBJ1-2	CARSLTDRANYGYTF	TGTGCCAGAAGCTTGACAGATCGAGCTAACTATGGCTACACCTTC
TRBD1	.	TRBV27	TRBJ2-1	CASRQSGTGGSSEQFF	TGTGCCAGCAGACAAAGTGGGACAGGGGGATCGAGCGAGCAGTTCTTC
.	.	TRBV27	TRBJ1-1	CASRRDRPNTEAFF	TGTGCCAGCAGACGTGACAGACCGAACACTGAAGCTTTCTTT
.	.	TRBV30	TRBJ1-5	CAWSVRGGPNQPQHF	TGTGCCTGGAGTGTACGGGGAGGGCCTAATCAGCCCCAGCATTTT
.	.	TRBV28	TRBJ2-7	CASSLGTISEQYF	TGTGCCAGCAGTCTGGGGACCATTTCTGAGCAGTACTTC
.	.	TRBV9	TRBJ2-3	CASSPTFLGAQYF	TGTGCCAGCAGCCCTACCTTTCTGGGAGCGCAGTATTTT
.	.	TRBV10-2	TRBJ1-1	CASSDQGGTEAFF	TGCGCCAGCAGTGATCAGGGAGGGACTGAAGCTTTCTTT
.	.	TRBV13	TRBJ1-4	CASSLGVGRGEKLFF	TGTGCCAGCAGCTTAGGAGTCGGGCGCGGTGAAAAACTGTTTTTT
.	.	TRBV5-1	TRBJ1-1	CASSLSFGTPNTEAFF	TGCGCCAGCAGCTTGTCTTTCGGGACCCCGAACACTGAAGCTTTCTTT
.	many	TRBV27	TRBJ2-7	CASSPGTEGYEQYF	TGTGCCAGCAGTCCCGGGACGGAAGGTTACGAGCAGTACTTC
TRBD1	.	TRBV7-2	TRBJ2-1	CASSLVGTGSYNEQFF	TGTGCCAGCAGCTTAGTAGGGACAGGGTCCTACAATGAGCAGTTCTTC
TRBD2	.	TRBV5-1	TRBJ2-1	CASSLPGGDEEQFF	TGCGCCAGCAGCTTGCCGGGAGGGGACGAAGAGCAGTTCTTC
.	.	TRBV28	TRBJ1-2	CASSLEQSDYGYTF	TGTGCCAGCAGTTTAGAACAGTCCGACTATGGCTACACCTTC
.	few	TRBV5-1	TRBJ2-2	CASSLAQINTGELFF	TGCGCCAGCAGCTTGGCCCAGATCAACACCGGGGAGCTGTTTTTT
TRBD2	.	TRBV10-3	TRBJ2-2	CAISEAPGLAEHTGELFF	TGTGCCATCAGTGAGGCTCCGGGACTAGCGGAGCACACCGGGGAGCTGTTTTTT
.	.	TRBV7-3	TRBJ2-3	CASSVSRSPDTQYF	TGTGCCAGCAGCGTCAGTAGAAGCCCAGATACGCAGTATTTT
.	.	TRBV29-1	TRBJ1-5	CSALKRGQPQHF	TGCAGCGCGCTAAAGAGGGGGCAGCCCCAGCATTTT
.	few	TRBV6-5	TRBJ2-7	CASGRTSTYEQYF	TGTGCCAGCGGTCGGACCTCCACCTACGAGCAGTACTTC
.	few	TRBV30	TRBJ2-1	CAWRGFYNEQFF	TGTGCCTGGCGGGGATTCTACAATGAGCAGTTCTTC
.	.	TRBV19	TRBJ2-5	CASSTPGTGIQETQYF	TGTGCCAGTAGTACCCCCGGCACAGGGATCCAAGAGACCCAGTACTTC
TRBD1	.	TRBV9	TRBJ2-7	CASSVSGQGADEQYF	TGTGCCAGCAGCGTGAGCGGACAGGGGGCAGACGAGCAGTACTTC
.	.	TRBV11-3	TRBJ2-5	CASSLIRGETQYF	TGTGCCAGCAGCTTAATAAGGGGGGAGACCCAGTACTTC